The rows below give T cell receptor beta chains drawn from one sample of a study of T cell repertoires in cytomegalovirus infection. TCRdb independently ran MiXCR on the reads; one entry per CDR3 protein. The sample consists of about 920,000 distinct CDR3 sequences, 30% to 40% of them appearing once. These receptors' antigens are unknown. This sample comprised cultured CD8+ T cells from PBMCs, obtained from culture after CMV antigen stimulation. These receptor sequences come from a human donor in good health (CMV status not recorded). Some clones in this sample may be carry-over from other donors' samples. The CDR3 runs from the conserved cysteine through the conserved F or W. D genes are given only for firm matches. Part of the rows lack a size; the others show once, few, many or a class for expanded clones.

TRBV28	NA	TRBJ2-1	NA	TGTGCCAGCAGTTTAACCCAAGCCGGGACTCTTAATGAGCAGTTCTTC	CASSLTQAGTLNEQFF
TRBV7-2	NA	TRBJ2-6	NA	TGTGCCAGCAGCAACCCGCACAGGGTTATTGGGGCCAACGTCCTGACTTTC	CASSNPHRVIGANVLTF
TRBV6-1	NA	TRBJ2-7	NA	TGTGCCAGCAGTGTAGACAACTACGAGCAGTACTTC	CASSVDNYEQYF
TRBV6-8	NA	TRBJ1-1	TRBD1	TGTGCCAGCAGTTACAAGGGGGCAGGGTGGGGAACTGAAGCTTTCTTT	CASSYKGAGWGTEAFF
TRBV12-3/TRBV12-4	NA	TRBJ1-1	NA	TGTGCCAGCAGAGCCTGGGAGGTGGCTTTCTTT	CASRAWEVAFF
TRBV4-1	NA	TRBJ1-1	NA	TGCGCCAGCAGCCAAGTCGCAAACAGGAACACTGAAGCTTTCTTT	CASSQVANRNTEAFF
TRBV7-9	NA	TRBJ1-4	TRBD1	TGTGCCAGCAGCTTCGGACAGGCTAATGAAAAACTGTTTTTT	CASSFGQANEKLFF
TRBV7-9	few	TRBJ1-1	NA	TGTGCCAGCAGAAATTGGGGCCAGAACACTGAAGCTTTCTTT	CASRNWGQNTEAFF
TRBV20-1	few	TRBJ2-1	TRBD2	TGCAGTGCTCATTGGGCGGGGGGAAATGAGCAGTTCTTC	CSAHWAGGNEQFF
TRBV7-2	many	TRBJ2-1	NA	TGTGCCAGCAGCCCATCCCGCCGAACCTCTCCTCCGGGCAATGAGCAGTTCTTC	CASSPSRRTSPPGNEQFF
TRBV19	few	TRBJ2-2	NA	TGTGCCAGTAGTACAAAAAACACCGGGGAGCTGTTTTTT	CASSTKNTGELFF
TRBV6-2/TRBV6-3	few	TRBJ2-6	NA	TGTGCCAGCAGTTCGGGGACGGAAAACGTCCTGACTTTC	CASSSGTENVLTF
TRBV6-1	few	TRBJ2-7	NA	TGTGCCTCCGAGATCTATTCGAGTTTCAGCTCCTACGAGCAGTACTTC	CASEIYSSFSSYEQYF
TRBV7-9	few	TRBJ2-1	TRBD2	TGTGCCAGCAGCCCCTGGGGGGGCTACAATGAGCAGTTCTTC	CASSPWGGYNEQFF
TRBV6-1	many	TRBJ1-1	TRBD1	TGTGCCAGCAGTGAAGAAGCATACAGGGGGTTCAGGACTGAAGCTTTCTTT	CASSEEAYRGFRTEAFF
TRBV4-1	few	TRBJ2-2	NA	TGCGCCAGCAGCCGCGTGGGACAAGGGTTGGTCGCCGGGGAGCTGTTTTTT	CASSRVGQGLVAGELFF
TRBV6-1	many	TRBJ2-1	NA	TGTGCCAGCAGTGATTCACAGGGCCCCTTCTACAATGAGCAGTTCTTC	CASSDSQGPFYNEQFF
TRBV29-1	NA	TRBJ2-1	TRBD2	TGCAGCGTCACCGGGACTAGCGGGGGGGCGGCCTACAATGAGCAGTTCTTC	CSVTGTSGGAAYNEQFF
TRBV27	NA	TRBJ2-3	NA	TGTGCCAACAGTTTCCCCCATACGCAGTATTTT	CANSFPHTQYF
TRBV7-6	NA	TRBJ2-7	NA	TGTGCCAGCAGCTCAGCTCGGGAATCCTACGAGCAGTACTTC	CASSSARESYEQYF
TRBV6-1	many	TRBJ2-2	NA	TGTGCCAGCAGTCCGGACCCCATGATCCCCGGGGAGCTGTTTTTT	CASSPDPMIPGELFF
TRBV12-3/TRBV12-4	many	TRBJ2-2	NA	TGTGCCAGCAGTTTCTATTCAGGGGCGAACACCGGGGAGCTGTTTTTT	CASSFYSGANTGELFF
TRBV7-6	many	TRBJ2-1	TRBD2	TGTGCCAGCAGCCCGGGACTAGCGGTCTACAATGAGCAGTTCTTC	CASSPGLAVYNEQFF
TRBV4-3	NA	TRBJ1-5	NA	TGCGCCAGCAGCCAAGAAGCCGGGGTTTATCAGCCCCAGCATTTT	CASSQEAGVYQPQHF
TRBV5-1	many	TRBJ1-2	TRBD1	TGCGCCAGCAGCTTAGGACAGGGGACGAACTATGGCTACACCTTC	CASSLGQGTNYGYTF
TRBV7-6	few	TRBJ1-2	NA	TGTGCCAGCAGCTTAGGGGATTCTGGGATCTATGGCTACACCTTC	CASSLGDSGIYGYTF
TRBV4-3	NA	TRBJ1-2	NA	TGCGCCAGCAGCCAAGATCTCTGGAACATCGGTCTGGGCTACACCTTC	CASSQDLWNIGLGYTF
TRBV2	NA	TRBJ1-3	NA	TGTGCCAGCAGTGACCCGTCTGGAAACACCATATATTTT	CASSDPSGNTIYF
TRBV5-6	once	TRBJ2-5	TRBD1	TGTGCCAGCAGCTTGACCTGGACAGGGGCCGAACAAGAGACCCAGTACTTC	CASSLTWTGAEQETQYF
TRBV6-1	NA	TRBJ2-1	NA	TGTGCCAGCATCCCACCTCTTTGGGCTGAGCAGTTCTTC	CASIPPLWAEQFF
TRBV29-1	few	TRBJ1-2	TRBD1	TGCAGCGCCCTGGACAGGGGCAACTATGGCTACACCTTC	CSALDRGNYGYTF
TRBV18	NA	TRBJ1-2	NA	TGTGCCAGCTCACCACCTAGTGACAGTCTCGTAGGTGGCTACACCTTC	CASSPPSDSLVGGYTF
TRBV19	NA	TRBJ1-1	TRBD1	TGTGCCAGTAGTACCAAAAGGACAGGGGAGTATGAAGCTTTCTTT	CASSTKRTGEYEAFF
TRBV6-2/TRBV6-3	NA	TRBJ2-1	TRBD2	TGTGCCAGCAGTTGGGGACTAGAAGCGAACAATGAGCAGTTCTTC	CASSWGLEANNEQFF
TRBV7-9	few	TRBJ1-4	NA	TGTGCCAGCAGATCTCCGGGACCAACTAATGAAAAACTGTTTTTT	CASRSPGPTNEKLFF
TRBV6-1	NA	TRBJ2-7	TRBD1	TGTGCCAGCAGTGAATACACAGGGGTCTCCTACGAGCAGTACTTC	CASSEYTGVSYEQYF
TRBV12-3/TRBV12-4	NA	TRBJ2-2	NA	TGTGCCAGCAGTCAGACAGGTTACACCGGGGAGCTGTTTTTT	CASSQTGYTGELFF
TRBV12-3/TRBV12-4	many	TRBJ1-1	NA	TGTGCCAGCAAGCAGACGGTAGGGAACACTGAAGCTTTCTTT	CASKQTVGNTEAFF
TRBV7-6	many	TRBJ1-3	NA	TGTGCCAGCAGCTCTGCCGGAAACACCATATATTTT	CASSSAGNTIYF
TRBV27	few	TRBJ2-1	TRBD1	TGTGCCAGCAGTTTATTGACAGGGGGACCAAGCTCCTACAATGAGCAGTTCTTC	CASSLLTGGPSSYNEQFF
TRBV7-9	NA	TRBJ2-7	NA	TGTGCCAGCAGCAAGAGTTGGGGGCAGTCTTACTACGAGCAGTACTTC	CASSKSWGQSYYEQYF
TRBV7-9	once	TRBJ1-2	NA	TGTGTCAGCAGCCCAGCGGGAGCCAGTTCTAACTATGGCTACACCTTC	CVSSPAGASSNYGYTF
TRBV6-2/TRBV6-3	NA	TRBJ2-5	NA	TGTGCCAGCAGTTACCGGGGGGCCGACGAGACCCAGTACTTC	CASSYRGADETQYF
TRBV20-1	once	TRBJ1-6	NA	TGCAGTGCTAGAGATGACCGACAGTTTTATAATTCACCCCTCCACTTT	CSARDDRQFYNSPLHF
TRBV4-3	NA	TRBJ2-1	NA	TGCGCCAGCAGCCAAGATCCAGGCGGGGTCTCCTACAATGAGCAGTTCTTC	CASSQDPGGVSYNEQFF
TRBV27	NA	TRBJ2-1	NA	TGTGCCAGCTTCGATTACAATGAGCAGTTCTTC	CASFDYNEQFF
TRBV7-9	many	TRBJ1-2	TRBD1	TGTGCCAGCAGAACTTCGAATACAGGGGGCGGCTATGGCTACACCTTC	CASRTSNTGGGYGYTF
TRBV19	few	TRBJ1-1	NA	TGTGCCAGTAGGGAGGGGGACCTCCCCGTCGCTGAAGCTTTCTTT	CASREGDLPVAEAFF
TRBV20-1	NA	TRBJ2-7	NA	TGCAGTGCTAGAGACCCTGGGACGAGTCCCTACGAGCAGTACTTC	CSARDPGTSPYEQYF
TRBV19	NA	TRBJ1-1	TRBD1	TGTGCCAGTAGTATCGCGGACAGGGGCGTTGAAGCTTTCTTT	CASSIADRGVEAFF
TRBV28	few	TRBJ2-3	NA	TGTGCCAGCAGTTACTGGCGGGGGCACACAGATACGCAGTATTTT	CASSYWRGHTDTQYF
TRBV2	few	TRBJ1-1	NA	TGTGCCAGCCTGTCCGGGGGGCGAACTGAAGCTTTCTTT	CASLSGGRTEAFF
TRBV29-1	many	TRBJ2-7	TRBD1	TGCAGCGTTGAAGGGGACAGCTCCTACGAGCAGTACTTC	CSVEGDSSYEQYF
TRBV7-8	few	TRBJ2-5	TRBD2	TGTGCCAGCAGCTTAGGGGGACTAGCGGGGGGGCGGGAGACCCAGTACTTC	CASSLGGLAGGRETQYF
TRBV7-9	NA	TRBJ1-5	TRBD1	TGTGCCAGCAGCCCGACAGGGAAGAATCAGCCCCAGCATTTT	CASSPTGKNQPQHF
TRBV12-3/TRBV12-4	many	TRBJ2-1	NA	TGTGCCAGCAGGCTCCCCTGGGGAGAGAGGATCAATGAGCAGTTCTTC	CASRLPWGERINEQFF
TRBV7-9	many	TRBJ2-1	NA	TGTGCCAGCAGCTTACCCGTAAGACTACCTAGCTCCTACAATGAGCAGTTCTTC	CASSLPVRLPSSYNEQFF
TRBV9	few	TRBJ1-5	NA	TGTGCCAGCAGCGTAGGAGCTCTTAGCAATCAGCCCCAGCATTTT	CASSVGALSNQPQHF
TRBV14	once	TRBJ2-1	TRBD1	TGTGCCAGCAGCCACCAGCTGATGACAGGGCTGAATGAGCAGTTCTTC	CASSHQLMTGLNEQFF
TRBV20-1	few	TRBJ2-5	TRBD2	TGCAGTGCTTCGCAGCGGGGATCCCAAGAGACCCAGTACTTC	CSASQRGSQETQYF